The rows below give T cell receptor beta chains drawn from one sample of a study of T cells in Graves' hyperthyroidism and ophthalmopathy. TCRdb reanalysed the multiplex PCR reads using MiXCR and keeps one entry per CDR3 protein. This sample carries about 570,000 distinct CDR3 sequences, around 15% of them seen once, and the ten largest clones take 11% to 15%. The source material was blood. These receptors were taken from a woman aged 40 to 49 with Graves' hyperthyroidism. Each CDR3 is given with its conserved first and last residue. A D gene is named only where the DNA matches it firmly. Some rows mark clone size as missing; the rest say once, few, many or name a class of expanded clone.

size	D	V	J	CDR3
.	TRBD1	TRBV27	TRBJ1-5	CASRGRPGQGAFSNQPQHF
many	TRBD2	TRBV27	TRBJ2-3	CATKTSGSADTQYF
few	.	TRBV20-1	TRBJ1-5	CSATRGGNNQPQHF
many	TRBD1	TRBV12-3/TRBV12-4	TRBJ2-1	CASSLGTGSYNEQFF
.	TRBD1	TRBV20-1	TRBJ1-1	CSAKPGQGLTNTEAFF
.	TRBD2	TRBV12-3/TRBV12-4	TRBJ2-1	CASSLARLAGAFNEQFF
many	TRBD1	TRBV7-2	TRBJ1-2	CASSLADRGVGYTF
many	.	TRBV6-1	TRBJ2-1	CASSYGIDGEQFF
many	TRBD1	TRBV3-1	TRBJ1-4	CASSQARGDSAEKLFF
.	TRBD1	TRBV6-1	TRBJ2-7	CASSIEGGPTYEQYF
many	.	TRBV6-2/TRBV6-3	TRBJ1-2	CASSYTYEGNYGYTF
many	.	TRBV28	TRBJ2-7	CASSHREQYF
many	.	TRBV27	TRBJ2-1	CASSFRSPSSYNEQFF
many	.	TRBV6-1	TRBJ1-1	CASSESSVREAFF
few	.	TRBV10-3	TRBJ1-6	CAISERAYSPLHF
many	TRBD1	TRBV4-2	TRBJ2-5	CASSQDGTGIETQYF
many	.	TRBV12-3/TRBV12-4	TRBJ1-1	CASSFAVLSAAFF
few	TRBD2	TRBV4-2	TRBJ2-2	CASSRVLAATGELFF
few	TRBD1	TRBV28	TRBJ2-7	CASSYTGTGNEQYF
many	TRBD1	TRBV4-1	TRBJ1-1	CASSQITGGTEAFF